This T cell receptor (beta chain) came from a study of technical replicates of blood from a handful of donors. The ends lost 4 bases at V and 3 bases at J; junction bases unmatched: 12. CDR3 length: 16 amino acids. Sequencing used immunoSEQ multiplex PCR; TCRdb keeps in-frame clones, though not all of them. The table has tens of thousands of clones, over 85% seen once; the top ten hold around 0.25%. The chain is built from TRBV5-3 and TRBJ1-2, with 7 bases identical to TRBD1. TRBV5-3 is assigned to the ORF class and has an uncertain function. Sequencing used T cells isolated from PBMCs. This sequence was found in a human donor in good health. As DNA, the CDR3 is TGTGCCAGAAGCCCAGAGCCCGTCGACAGGGACTATGGCTACACCTTC. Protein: CARSPEPVDRDYGYTF.